Listed below are T cell receptor beta chains from one sample, sequenced in a study of blood T cell repertoires in COVID-19. Generated by immunoSEQ multiplex PCR, the TCRdb table keeps only in-frame clones and is missing some. Of 200,000 to 300,000 clones listed, roughly 88% are singletons. Sequencing was done on a sample of PBMCs or T cells enriched from blood (not recorded which). The receptor set was obtained from a woman aged 45-65 years who had recovered from COVID-19. CDR3s include the opening cysteine and the closing phenylalanine or tryptophan. The order of the fields is CDR3 DNA, CDR3 protein, D gene, J gene, V gene, clone size. A D gene is named only where the DNA matches it firmly. Size tells how often a clone was seen (once, few, many) or the class of an expanded clone, and some rows leave it out.

TGTGCCAGCAGCCAAGATCTGACTAGCGGGCCCTACGAGCAGTACTTC | CASSQDLTSGPYEQYF | TRBD2 | TRBJ2-7 | TRBV4-2 | -
TGTGCCAGCTCGGAGACTAGCGGGAGAGGCGAGCAGTACTTC | CASSETSGRGEQYF | TRBD2 | TRBJ2-7 | TRBV18 | -
TGTGCCAGCAGTGGGATGGGACAGGGGGCGGGAGAGCAGTACTTC | CASSGMGQGAGEQYF | TRBD1 | TRBJ2-7 | TRBV28 | -
TGCGCCAGCAGCGTCGGGAGACTAGCGGGACCCTACGAGCAGTACTTC | CASSVGRLAGPYEQYF | TRBD2 | TRBJ2-7 | TRBV4-1 | -
TGTGCCAGCAGTCTAGACAGGGTCTATGGCTACACCTTC | CASSLDRVYGYTF | TRBD1 | TRBJ1-2 | TRBV6-5 | -
TGCGCCAGCAGCTTGGGACACAGAGTGGGGCTCTCACCCCTCCACTTT | CASSLGHRVGLSPLHF | - | TRBJ1-6 | TRBV5-1 | -
TGTGCCAGCAGCGTGGGGGGGAGGAACACTGAAGCTTTCTTT | CASSVGGRNTEAFF | - | TRBJ1-1 | TRBV11-2 | many
TGTGCCAGCAGTCTAGCGGGATTCGTCTACGAGCAGTACTTC | CASSLAGFVYEQYF | TRBD2 | TRBJ2-7 | TRBV28 | -
TGTGCCAGCATCAGAGCTCCGACAGCAACTAATGAAAAACTGTTTTTT | CASIRAPTATNEKLFF | - | TRBJ1-4 | TRBV2 | -
TGTGCCAGCAGTTTCCGGGGGGCAGGAAACATTCAGTACTTC | CASSFRGAGNIQYF | - | TRBJ2-4 | TRBV28 | -
TGTGCCATCAGTGCTGGGGGCGAGAACACTGAAGCTTTCTTT | CAISAGGENTEAFF | - | TRBJ1-1 | TRBV10-3 | once
TGTGCCAGCAGCTTCTGGGGGAGGTCGTACAATGAGCAGTTCTTC | CASSFWGRSYNEQFF | - | TRBJ2-1 | TRBV13 | -
TGTGCCAGCAGTTACTCCGTCCGGAACACTGAAGCTTTCTTT | CASSYSVRNTEAFF | - | TRBJ1-1 | TRBV6-2/TRBV6-3 | -
TGTGCCAGCAGCTTAGCAGTGGTCGGCTCCTCCGCCCGGTACAGGCAGTATTTT | CASSLAVVGSSARYRQYF | - | TRBJ2-3 | TRBV7-2 | -
TGTGCCAGCAGCTTAGGGTCAGGGGTATCCTACGAGCAGTACTTC | CASSLGSGVSYEQYF | - | TRBJ2-7 | TRBV7-2 | -
TGTGCCAGCAGACGTACGACGGGTCAGGGGGTTAATGAAAAACTGTTTTTT | CASRRTTGQGVNEKLFF | TRBD1 | TRBJ1-4 | TRBV4-2 | few
TGTGCCAGCAGCTTGGAGGCAGGGTCGGTCACCGGGGAGCTGTTTTTT | CASSLEAGSVTGELFF | - | TRBJ2-2 | TRBV5-8 | -
TGTGCCAGCAGTCTTGCCGGGACAGGGGACGGCTACACCTTC | CASSLAGTGDGYTF | TRBD1 | TRBJ1-2 | TRBV27 | -
TGCGCCAGCAGTGATCTGTCGGGGGATGAGCAGTTCTTC | CASSDLSGDEQFF | - | TRBJ2-1 | TRBV10-1 | -
TGTGCCATCAGGACCGGGACACCCCCCTACGAGCAGTACTTC | CAIRTGTPPYEQYF | - | TRBJ2-7 | TRBV10-3 | -
TGTGCCAGCAGCCAAGATGATAGGGGGGGACGAGAAGCTTTCTTT | CASSQDDRGGREAFF | - | TRBJ1-1 | TRBV4-2 | few
TGCGCCAGCAGCTTCCTGGACAGGGAGAGGGCTGAAGCTTTCTTT | CASSFLDRERAEAFF | TRBD1 | TRBJ1-1 | TRBV5-1 | -
TGTGCCAGTAGTCCGACTAGCGGGGCCTACGAGCAGTACTTC | CASSPTSGAYEQYF | TRBD2 | TRBJ2-7 | TRBV19 | -
TGTGCCAGCAGCCTGGCGCCTAGAGACCAAGAGACCCAGTACTTC | CASSLAPRDQETQYF | - | TRBJ2-5 | TRBV28 | -
TGTGCCAGCAGCTTAGGAGGACTAGCGGGAGTACACGAGACCCAGTACTTC | CASSLGGLAGVHETQYF | TRBD2 | TRBJ2-5 | TRBV7-2 | -